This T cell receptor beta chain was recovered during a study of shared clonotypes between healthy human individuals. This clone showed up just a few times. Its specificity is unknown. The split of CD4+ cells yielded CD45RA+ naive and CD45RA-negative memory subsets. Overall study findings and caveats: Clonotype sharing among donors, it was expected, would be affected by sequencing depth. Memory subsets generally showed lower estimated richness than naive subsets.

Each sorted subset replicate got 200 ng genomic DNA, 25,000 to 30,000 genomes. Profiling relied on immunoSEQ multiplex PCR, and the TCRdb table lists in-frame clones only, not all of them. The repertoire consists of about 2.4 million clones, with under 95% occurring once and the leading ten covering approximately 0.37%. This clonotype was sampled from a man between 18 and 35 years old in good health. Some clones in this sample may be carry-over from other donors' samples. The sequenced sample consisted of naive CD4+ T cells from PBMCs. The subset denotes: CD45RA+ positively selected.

The CDR3 DNA reads as TGTGCCATCAGTCTAGAGGAAGGCACTGAAGCTTTCTTT. This gives the protein CAISLEEGTEAFF. The chain employs TRBV10-3 and TRBJ1-1, with unresolved D. CDR1 is ENHRY, CDR2 SYGVKD, per germline. This CDR3 region has 13 residues. Trimming left V 5 bases short and J 4 bases short, with 11 bases between.